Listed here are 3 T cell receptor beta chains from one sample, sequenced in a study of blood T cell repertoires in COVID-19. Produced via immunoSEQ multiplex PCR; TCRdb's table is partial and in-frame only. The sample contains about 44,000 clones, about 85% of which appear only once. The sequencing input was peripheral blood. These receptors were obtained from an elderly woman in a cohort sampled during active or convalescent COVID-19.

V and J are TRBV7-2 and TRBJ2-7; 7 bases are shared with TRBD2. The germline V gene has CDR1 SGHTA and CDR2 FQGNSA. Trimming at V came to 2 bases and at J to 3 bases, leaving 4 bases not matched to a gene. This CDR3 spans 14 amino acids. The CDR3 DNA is TGTGCCAGCAGCTTAAGTTCGGGGGGCTACGAGCAGTACTTC. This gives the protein CASSLSSGGYEQYF.

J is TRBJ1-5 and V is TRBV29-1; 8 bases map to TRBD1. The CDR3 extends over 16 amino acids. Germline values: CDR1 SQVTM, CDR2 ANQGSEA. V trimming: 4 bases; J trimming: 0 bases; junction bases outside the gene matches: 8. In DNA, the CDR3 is TGCAGCGTTGCCCCCCCGGACAGGGATAGCAATCAGCCCCAGCATTTT. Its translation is CSVAPPDRDSNQPQHF.

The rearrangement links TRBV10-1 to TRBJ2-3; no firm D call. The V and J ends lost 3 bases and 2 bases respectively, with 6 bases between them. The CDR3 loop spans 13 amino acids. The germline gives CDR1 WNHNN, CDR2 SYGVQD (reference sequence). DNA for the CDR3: TGCGCCAGCAGTGACCAGAACACAGATACGCAGTATTTT. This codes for CASSDQNTDTQYF.